Each of the 17 T cell receptor beta chains below was sequenced from the same sample in a study of shared T cell receptors in the human thymus. The method was immunoSEQ multiplex PCR; TCRdb's version includes in-frame clones alone and lacks a portion of them. The sample carries 700,000 to 750,000 clones, approximately 85% recorded once. The sample was also linked to a second study, of human thymus T cells.

The material sequenced was thymocytes. All receptors derive from a girl less than two years old with a congenital heart defect.

V is TRBV5-1 and J is TRBJ1-1, with TRBD1 matching over 7 bases. This CDR3 is 19 amino acids long. Trimming took 0 bases from V and 0 from J; bases not matched to a gene: 14. The germline V gene has CDR1 SGHRS and CDR2 YFSETQ. DNA for the CDR3: TGCGCCAGCAGCTTGGCGGGTATACAGGGGTTTATTTTGAACACTGAAGCTTTCTTT. It yields the protein CASSLAGIQGFILNTEAFF.

This clone has a handful of counts. The rearrangement links TRBV5-4 to TRBJ2-2, with 9 bases matching TRBD2. Germline V gene sequence: CDR1 SGHNT, CDR2 YYREEE (reference sequence). V dropped 4 bases and J dropped 5; count of bases not matched to a gene: 6. This CDR3 contains 15 residues. This chain's CDR3 is CASSISGGRTGELFF. CDR3 DNA: TGTGCCAGCAGCATTAGCGGGGGAAGGACCGGGGAGCTGTTTTTT. The whole variable domain, remainder taken from reference TRBV5-4 and TRBJ2-2, is ETGVTQSPTHLIKTRGQQVTLRCSSQSGHNTVSWYQQALGQGPQFIFQYYREEENGRGNFPPRFSGLQFPNYSSELNVNALELDDSALYLCASSISGGRTGELFFGEGSRLTVL.

The chain is built from TRBV7-8 and TRBJ1-4; 9 nucleotides line up with TRBD1. Germline CDR1 is SGHVS and CDR2 is FQNEAQ. This CDR3 region has 16 residues. With V trimmed by 6 bases and J by 7 bases, 12 bases remained unmatched. In nucleotides, the CDR3 is TGTGCCAGCAGGTCCTTAACCGGGACAGGGAGTGAAAAACTGTTTTTT. Protein: CASRSLTGTGSEKLFF.

The V and J genes are TRBV13 and TRBJ2-1, with TRBD2 matching 7 bases. Germline CDR1 is PRHDT and CDR2 is FYEKMQ (reference sequence). J lost 8 bases, V lost 6 bases, and 16 bases had no gene match. This CDR3 is built from 16 residues. DNA for the CDR3: TGTGCCAGCAGTCACCTGGGGCGGGGGTCCCTACATGAGCAGTTCTTC. Translating it yields CASSHLGRGSLHEQFF.

This rearrangement joins TRBV5-6 to TRBJ2-2; 8 positions match TRBD1. The junction had 3 bases not matched to a gene; V was cut back by 4 bases and J by 1 base. The CDR3 has 15 amino acids. CDR1 and CDR2 (germline): SGHDT, YYEEEE. The CDR3 loop reads CASSPGTGNTGELFF. As DNA, the CDR3 is TGTGCCAGCAGCCCCGGGACAGGGAACACCGGGGAGCTGTTTTTT.

The chain carries TRBV4-2 and TRBJ1-2; 9 bases align to TRBD1. The CDR3 has 17 residues. J was trimmed by 3 bases and V by 2 bases; bases with no gene match: 10. Germline-derived CDR1 and CDR2 are LGHNA and YNFKEQ. For the CDR3, the DNA is TGTGCCAGCAGCCAATTTTTAAGACAGGGGGGGGACTATGGCTACACCTTC. Amino acids: CASSQFLRQGGDYGYTF.

The J gene is TRBJ1-3, the V gene TRBV28, with 8 bases that match TRBD1. J lost 0 bases, V lost 6 bases, and 19 bases had no gene match. The CDR3 is made up of 20 amino acids. CDR1 and CDR2 from the germline V gene are MDHEN and SYDVKM. For the CDR3, the DNA is TGTGCCAGCAGACATTCACCGGGGCCCAAACAGGGGGTCTCTGGAAACACCATATATTTT. Translation: CASRHSPGPKQGVSGNTIYF.

V gene TRBV5-6 combines with J gene TRBJ2-5, with unresolved D. The V end was cut by 3 bases, the J end by 5 bases, with 14 bases between. The CDR3 totals 14 residues. Germline CDR1 is SGHDT and CDR2 is YYEEEE. The CDR3 reads CASSSELRWETQYF. The CDR3 region has the DNA TGTGCCAGCAGCTCGGAGCTCAGATGGGAGACCCAGTACTTC.

The chain combines TRBV28 with TRBJ2-3; D perhaps matches TRBD1 (6 bases). V shed 3 bases and J shed 5 bases, with 12 bases lying between them. CDR3 length: 14 amino acids. Germline V gene sequence: CDR1 MDHEN, CDR2 SYDVKM. CDR3 in DNA: TGTGCCAGCAGTTTCGGGACATCTTTAGATACGCAGTATTTT. Residues: CASSFGTSLDTQYF.

The chain links TRBV6-6 to TRBJ2-3; D is uncertain. Trimming stripped 7 bases from V and 7 bases from J, with 9 bases between. Germline V lookup: CDR1 MNHNY, CDR2 SVGAGI (reference sequence). CDR3 length equals 11 residues. The CDR3 bases are TGTGCCAGCACGGAGTTCCATACGCAGTATTTT. It translates to CASTEFHTQYF.

This rearrangement joins TRBV7-6 to TRBJ2-5; D perhaps matches TRBD2 (6 bases). The V gene's germline CDR1 is SGHVS and CDR2 FNYEAQ. This CDR3 contains 17 residues. The V and J ends lost 1 base and 10 bases respectively, with 25 bases between them. The CDR3 DNA is TGTGCCAGCAGCTTAGGGGGTGGGGGAGGTTTGCTTCGGGGCCAGTACTTC. Residues: CASSLGGGGGLLRGQYF.

Only a few counts were recorded for this clone. The gene calls are TRBV6-1 and TRBJ1-2; D gene ambiguous. With 3 bases removed from V and 2 bases from J, the gap between germline ends came to 13 bases. The CDR3 covers 15 residues. CDR1 and CDR2 from the germline V gene are MNHNS and SASEGT. In DNA form, the CDR3 reads TGTGCCAGCAGTGACTGGCGAGGGATCAACTATGGCTACACCTTC. It encodes CASSDWRGINYGYTF.

The chain is built from TRBV5-1 and TRBJ1-1; the D is unclear. Per germline, CDR1 SGHRS and CDR2 YFSETQ. The V and J ends lost 1 base and 2 bases respectively, with 15 bases between them. This CDR3 comprises 16 residues. The CDR3 DNA follows: TGCGCCAGCAGCTTGTCGGCTAGACGGTTTAACACTGAAGCTTTCTTT. Its protein product is CASSLSARRFNTEAFF. The full variable domain, completed using reference TRBV5-1 and TRBJ1-1, is KAGVTQTPRYLIKTRGQQVTLSCSPISGHRSVSWYQQTPGQGLQFLFEYFSETQRNKGNFPGRFSGRQFSNSRSEMNVSTLELGDSALYLCASSLSARRFNTEAFFGQGTRLTVV.

V usage is TRBV5-1 and J usage is TRBJ2-4, with D hard to call. V shed 0 bases and J shed 2 bases, with 9 bases lying between them. CDR3 size: 15 residues. CDR1 SGHRS and CDR2 YFSETQ come from the germline V gene. DNA of the CDR3: TGCGCCAGCAGCTTGGGAGACTCCACCAAAAACATTCAGTACTTC. Translation: CASSLGDSTKNIQYF.

The chain carries TRBV19 and TRBJ2-3, with a possible D match to TRBD1 (6 bases). V gave up 8 bases and J gave up 5 bases, with 8 bases separating them. Germline loops: CDR1 LNHDA, CDR2 SQIVND (reference sequence). The CDR3 length is 11 residues. The CDR3 sequence is CASLRGDTQYF. The CDR3 coding sequence is TGTGCCAGTCTCAGGGGAGATACGCAGTATTTT.

This clone has more than one count but fewer than ten. The chain couples TRBV2 to TRBJ1-1; weak D call: TRBD1 (6 bases). There are 15 residues in the CDR3. The V gene lost 2 bases and the J gene lost 3 bases, with 13 bases spanning the gap. CDR1 SNHLY and CDR2 FYNNEI come from the germline V gene. This chain's CDR3 is CASSETNRAYTEAFF. CDR3 bases: TGTGCCAGCAGTGAAACGAACAGGGCTTACACTGAAGCTTTCTTT.

The chain has TRBV7-6 and TRBJ1-1; D is possibly TRBD1 (5 bases). The ends were cut back, 5 bases at V and 6 bases at J, with 13 bases in the middle. This CDR3 comprises 13 residues. In germline, CDR1 is SGHVS, CDR2 FNYEAQ. This CDR3 reads CASSPPGVSEAFF. The CDR3 DNA reads TGTGCCAGCAGCCCCCCGGGGGTCTCTGAAGCTTTCTTT.